The rows below give T cell receptor beta chains drawn from one sample of a study of blood T cell repertoires in COVID-19. The method was immunoSEQ multiplex PCR; TCRdb's version includes in-frame clones alone and lacks a portion of them. The repertoire holds about 330,000 clones, with about 89% as singletons. Sequences were obtained from PBMCs or T cells enriched from blood (not recorded which). These TCRs come from a woman aged 30 to 39 who had recovered from COVID-19. CDR3s leave out the opening cysteine and the closing phenylalanine or tryptophan. The order of the fields is J gene, V gene, CDR3 protein.

>TRBJ1-6|TRBV5-4
ASSLSTGPNYNSPLH
>TRBJ1-6|TRBV4-2
ASSQASSRAGNSPLH
>TRBJ2-2|TRBV20-1
SASSGGVLELF
>TRBJ1-3|TRBV5-4
ASSSGGGNTIY
>TRBJ1-2|TRBV14
ASSQPVQRSGYT
>TRBJ1-1|TRBV5-4
ASSRETMNTEAF
>TRBJ2-3|TRBV19
ASSIDGGFADTQY
>TRBJ1-2|TRBV6-5
ASSLGPGGYGYT
>TRBJ2-7|TRBV30
AWSMGQQGSYEQY
>TRBJ1-5|TRBV19
ASRLVRDGSNQPQH
>TRBJ1-3|TRBV4-1
ASSQGLGQRAGNTIY
>TRBJ2-2|TRBV4-1
ASSPSGRGANTGELF
>TRBJ2-1|TRBV24-1
ATRPGHGSGEQF
>TRBJ2-4|TRBV6-1
ASSEIALKNIQY
>TRBJ2-1|TRBV27
ASSLRQGVINEQF